One and the same sample provided the 31 T cell receptor beta chains below, sequenced in a study of T cell repertoires and HLA-DP antigens. These receptors have no identified antigens. TCRdb keeps only in-frame clones here, not all; method: immunoSEQ multiplex PCR. The sample carries fewer than 95,000 clones, 86% recorded once. Input material: CD4+ T cells from PBMCs. Every receptor here comes from a man aged 50-60 years in good health and CMV-seronegative.

A single count supports this clone. The chain carries TRBV6-6 and TRBJ1-2; D is unclear. The CDR3 is 15 residues long. V gave up 5 bases and J gave up 7 bases, with 20 bases separating them. CDR1 is MNHNY and CDR2 is SVGAGI in the germline V gene (reference sequence). The CDR3 spells CASSMDGEVLSGYTF. The CDR3 nucleotides are TGTGCCAGCAGTATGGACGGGGAGGTATTGAGTGGCTACACCTTC.

The V and J genes are TRBV7-8 and TRBJ2-7, with D perhaps matching TRBD2 (5 bases). Trimming left V 1 base short and J 1 base short, with 14 bases between. The germline V gene has CDR1 SGHVS and CDR2 FQNEAQ. This CDR3 contains 16 residues. CDR3 DNA: TGTGCCAGCAGCTTAGTGGCGAGGGATTTTTCCTACGAGCAGTACTTC. Amino acid sequence: CASSLVARDFSYEQYF.

The chain combines TRBV29-1 with TRBJ2-1; 13 bases agree with TRBD2. The CDR3 loop spans 14 amino acids. The germline V gene has CDR1 SQVTM and CDR2 ANQGSEA. The V gene end was trimmed by 7 bases and the J gene end by 9 bases; junction bases not matched to a gene: 9. CDR3 sequence reads: CSASGLAGDSEQFF. In DNA, the CDR3 is TGCAGCGCCTCCGGACTAGCGGGAGACAGTGAGCAGTTCTTC.

Here the CDR3 reads CASSRAGTAQETQYF. The CDR3 nucleotides read TGTGCCAGCAGCCGAGCAGGGACAGCCCAAGAGACCCAGTACTTC. This sequence joins TRBV11-2 and TRBJ2-5; 7 nucleotides match TRBD1. The junction had 7 bases not matched to a gene; V was cut back by 5 bases and J by 1 base. Germline assignment: CDR1 SGHAT and CDR2 FQNNGV. The CDR3 runs to 15 residues.

The rearrangement joins TRBV25-1 to TRBJ2-5; 9 nucleotides agree with TRBD1. The CDR3 has 15 amino acids. V lost 10 bases and J lost 5; bases outside the gene matches: 14. The germline V gene encodes CDR1 MGHDK and CDR2 SYGVNS. In DNA, the CDR3 is TGTGCCACTTCAACAGGGGGCGCTCTGGGGGAGACCCAGTACTTC. It encodes CATSTGGALGETQYF.

This clone was found many times. Distinct nucleotide sequences in the sample also encode this CDR3. The V call is TRBV9, the J call TRBJ1-3; D is perhaps TRBD1 (6 bases). This CDR3 region has 16 residues. Germline CDR1 and CDR2: SGDLS and YYNGEE. Trimming left V 2 bases short and J 3 bases short, with 15 bases between. The CDR3 here is CASSVAAQGRGNTIYF. DNA for the CDR3: TGTGCCAGCAGCGTTGCCGCACAGGGACGTGGAAACACCATATATTTT.

This clone was seen once. The chain combines TRBV9 with TRBJ2-1, with D perhaps matching TRBD2 (6 bases). In germline, CDR1 is SGDLS, CDR2 YYNGEE. V lost 4 bases and J 8 bases, leaving 13 bases between the germline ends. This CDR3 has 13 residues. The CDR3 loop reads CASSIRRADEQFF. In DNA, the CDR3 is TGTGCCAGCAGCATCCGGAGGGCAGATGAGCAGTTCTTC.

V is TRBV30 and J is TRBJ1-3; no definite D call. V gave up 3 bases and J gave up 2 bases, with 8 bases separating them. Germline V gene sequence: CDR1 GTSNPN, CDR2 SVGIG (reference sequence). The CDR3 totals 13 residues. CDR3 amino acids: CAWREGAGNTIYF. CDR3 DNA sequence: TGTGCCTGGAGGGAGGGAGCTGGAAACACCATATATTTT.

This clone came up once. The J gene is TRBJ1-1, the V gene TRBV11-1; 8 bases map to TRBD1. J lost 4 bases, V lost 3 bases, and 7 bases had no gene match. Germline CDR1 is SGHAT and CDR2 is FQDESV (reference sequence). The CDR3 loop spans 15 amino acids. CDR3 amino acids: CASSFGQGRSTEAFF. DNA of the CDR3: TGTGCCAGCAGCTTTGGACAGGGAAGGAGCACTGAAGCTTTCTTT.

This chain links TRBV6-5 with TRBJ2-7; TRBD1 might be the D (6 bases). CDR1 is MNHEY and CDR2 is SVGAGI in the germline V gene. CDR3 length: 13 residues. The germline V and J ends were trimmed by 2 bases and 3 bases, with 8 bases remaining between them. The CDR3: CASSYGRGYEQYF. The CDR3 region has the DNA TGTGCCAGCAGTTACGGCAGGGGCTACGAGCAGTACTTC.

This clone was seen a few times. The same CDR3 also results from other DNA sequences found in this sample. V usage is TRBV9 and J usage is TRBJ2-7; TRBD2 matches 7 bases. Germline assignment: CDR1 SGDLS and CDR2 YYNGEE. J gave up 3 bases and V 0 bases, and 6 bases lay outside the gene matches. This CDR3 has 15 residues. The DNA for the CDR3 is TGTGCCAGCAGCGTAGGGAGCGGCGGGGGCTACGAGCAGTACTTC. Translated, it gives CASSVGSGGGYEQYF.

The V and J genes are TRBV7-2 and TRBJ2-7, with 8 bases fitting TRBD2. V was clipped by 5 bases and J by 6 bases; unmatched bases: 12. The CDR3 extends over 15 amino acids. Germline V gene data show CDR1 as SGHTA and CDR2 as FQGNSA. This CDR3 is CASSPGYGGAPEQYF. For the CDR3, the DNA is TGTGCCAGCAGCCCAGGCTACGGGGGGGCTCCCGAGCAGTACTTC.

The CDR3 DNA sequence: TGCGCCAGCAGCCGGACCCAGGGCACTGAAGCTTTCTTT. This codes for CASSRTQGTEAFF. The V gene is TRBV5-1, the J gene TRBJ1-1; the D gene is possibly TRBD1 (5 bases). Germline loops: CDR1 SGHRS, CDR2 YFSETQ. CDR3 length: 13 residues. Between the trimmed V and J ends, which lost 4 bases and 4 bases, there was a span of 11 bases.

About this clone itself: This sample includes further DNA sequences coding for the same CDR3. The CDR3 bases are TGTGCCAGCAGCCTCGACAGGGCGGAGACCCAGTACTTC. This codes for CASSLDRAETQYF. V usage is TRBV7-9 and J usage is TRBJ2-5; 7 bases agree with TRBD1. The CDR3 covers 13 residues. The germline gives CDR1 SEHNR, CDR2 FQNEAQ (reference sequence). V shed 5 bases and J 5 bases; nucleotides not matched to a gene: 5.

The V call is TRBV9, the J call TRBJ2-3, with D tentatively TRBD2 (5 bases). V was pared by 4 bases and J by 6 bases, with 12 bases between. Germline V gene data show CDR1 as SGDLS and CDR2 as YYNGEE. This CDR3 is 13 amino acids long. Here the CDR3 reads CASSPNIADTQYF. CDR3 in DNA: TGTGCCAGCAGCCCAAATATAGCGGATACGCAGTATTTT.

This chain connects TRBV25-1 to TRBJ1-1; D is undetermined. The CDR3 has 12 residues. V was clipped by 2 bases and J by 5 bases, with 6 bases between them. Germline assignment: CDR1 MGHDK and CDR2 SYGVNS. Written as DNA, the CDR3 is TGTGCCAGCAGTGAAGAAGGGACTGAAGCTTTCTTT. Encoded protein: CASSEEGTEAFF.

The chain has TRBV10-1 and TRBJ1-4; D is unresolved. The CDR3 spans 13 residues. Trimming cost V 2 bases and J 7 bases, with 8 bases left between them. Looked up from germline, CDR1 is WNHNN and CDR2 is SYGVQD (reference sequence). The CDR3 nucleotides are TGCGCCAGCAGTGAGCGAGGAACTGAAAAACTGTTTTTT. It specifies CASSERGTEKLFF.

This clone appeared a single time. V and J are TRBV27 and TRBJ2-3; 10 bases map to TRBD2. With 8 bases clipped from V and 2 bases from J, the junction kept 7 bases outside the gene matches. This CDR3 comprises 15 residues. Germline CDR1 MNHEY, CDR2 SMNVEV (reference sequence). The CDR3 bases are TGTGCCAGCCGACAGGGACTAGCGAACACAGATACGCAGTATTTT. Its protein product is CASRQGLANTDTQYF.

This chain connects TRBV18 to TRBJ1-4; D uncertain. Trimming pared 2 bases from V and 6 bases from J, leaving 4 bases between. This CDR3 comprises 12 residues. CDR1 KGHSH and CDR2 LQKENI come from the germline V gene. CDR3 residues: CASSPGHEKLFF. The CDR3 DNA reads TGTGCCAGCTCACCAGGACATGAAAAACTGTTTTTT. Variable domain in full (rest from reference TRBV18 and TRBJ1-4): NAGVMQNPRHLVRRRGQEARLRCSPMKGHSHVYWYRQLPEEGLKFMVYLQKENIIDESGMPKERFSAEFPKEGPSILRIQQVVRGDSAAYFCASSPGHEKLFFGSGTQLSVL.

The rearrangement uses TRBV11-2 and TRBJ2-3; maybe TRBD1 (5 bases). Germline V gene data show CDR1 as SGHAT and CDR2 as FQNNGV. Trimming shortened V by 1 base and J by 6 bases, and 8 bases separated the two germline ends. This CDR3 spans 13 amino acids. The CDR3 here is CASSLARADTQYF. In DNA form, the CDR3 reads TGTGCCAGCAGCTTAGCCAGGGCGGATACGCAGTATTTT.

The chain combines TRBV27 with TRBJ1-5; D remains unclear. Trimming removed 8 bases at V and 7 bases at J, with 15 bases between. Germline CDR1 reads MNHEY; CDR2 reads SMNVEV (reference sequence). This CDR3 has 13 amino acids. The CDR3 loop reads CASRAWAAQPQHF. CDR3 bases: TGTGCCAGCCGAGCTTGGGCAGCGCAGCCCCAGCATTTT.

This clone occurred a few times. The chain is built from TRBV7-2 and TRBJ1-5; unclear D gene. Germline V CDR1 and CDR2: SGHTA, FQGNSA. Deletions cut 5 bases from V and 0 bases from J, with 11 bases between. The CDR3 has 15 residues. The DNA for the CDR3 is TGTGCCAGCAGCGCCGAGAGGAATAGCAATCAGCCCCAGCATTTT. It translates to CASSAERNSNQPQHF.

The chain employs TRBV29-1 and TRBJ2-2, with 10 nucleotides matching TRBD2. The CDR3 is 13 residues long. CDR1 SQVTM and CDR2 ANQGSEA come from the germline V gene. Trimming removed 5 bases from V and 4 bases from J; junction bases left unmatched: 1. The CDR3 coding sequence is TGCAGCGTTCGGACTAGCGGCACCGGGGAGCTGTTTTTT. The encoded protein is CSVRTSGTGELFF.

J is TRBJ1-1 and V is TRBV29-1; D unclear. The CDR3 loop spans 12 amino acids. The germline V gene encodes CDR1 SQVTM and CDR2 ANQGSEA. V was trimmed by 4 bases and J by 10 bases, leaving 16 bases between them. The CDR3 spells CSVAASQNGAFF. The CDR3 DNA reads TGCAGCGTTGCGGCCAGCCAGAATGGAGCTTTCTTT. The variable domain in full, completed from reference TRBV29-1 and TRBJ1-1, reads SAVISQKPSRDICQRGTSLTIQCQVDSQVTMMFWYRQQPGQSLTLIATANQGSEATYESGFVIDKFPISRPNLTFSTLTVSNMSPEDSSIYLCSVAASQNGAFFGQGTRLTVV.

The chain carries TRBV18 and TRBJ2-7; 10 nucleotides line up with TRBD1. Germline CDR1 and CDR2: KGHSH and LQKENI. V lost 3 bases, J lost 1 base, and 6 bases stayed unmatched. The CDR3 covers 16 residues. The DNA for the CDR3 is TGTGCCAGCTCACCTTTAATGGGACAGGGGTCCTACGAGCAGTACTTC. Translated, it gives CASSPLMGQGSYEQYF.

In the case of this clone: A much more abundant neighbour one base away suggests this may be a read error. V is TRBV11-3 and J is TRBJ2-7; D gene ambiguous. V was trimmed by 3 bases and J by 0 bases, leaving 6 bases between them. Germline CDR1 and CDR2: SGHNT and YENEEA. This CDR3 region has 13 residues. Here the CDR3 DNA reads TGTGCCAGCAGCTTGGCTGGCTCCTACGAGCAGTACTTC. Translating gives CASSLAGSYEQYF.

This sequence joins TRBV10-1 and TRBJ2-1; 9 bases match TRBD1. Germline V gene lookup returns CDR1 WNHNN and CDR2 SYGVQD (reference sequence). V shed 4 bases and J 6 bases; nucleotides not matched to a gene: 4. CDR3 length equals 14 residues. The CDR3 is CASSARQGVNEQFF. The CDR3 DNA follows: TGCGCCAGCAGTGCGAGACAGGGGGTCAATGAGCAGTTCTTC.

The chain combines TRBV7-9 with TRBJ2-5; the match to TRBD1 covers 7 bases. Per germline, CDR1 SEHNR and CDR2 FQNEAQ (reference sequence). The CDR3 consists of 15 residues. V was pared by 3 bases and J by 1 base, with 5 bases of the junction left unmatched. CDR3 sequence reads: CASSFTDRSQETQYF. CDR3 nucleotide sequence: TGTGCCAGCAGCTTCACGGACAGGAGCCAAGAGACCCAGTACTTC.

This clone was found a few times. DNA of the CDR3: TGTGCCATCAGTGAACCGGGAAAGGTCACCGGGGAGCTGTTTTTT. Translated: CAISEPGKVTGELFF. V is TRBV10-3 and J is TRBJ2-2; possibly TRBD2 for D (5 bases). Trimming took 3 bases from V and 4 from J, leaving 12 bases between them. Germline CDR1 ENHRY, CDR2 SYGVKD. The CDR3 is made up of 15 amino acids.

The rearrangement links TRBV7-8 to TRBJ1-6; no clear D gene. This CDR3 spans 16 amino acids. The germline CDR1 and CDR2 sequences are SGHVS and FQNEAQ. Between the trimmed V and J ends, which lost 1 base and 13 bases, there was a span of 20 bases. CDR3 protein: CASSLGAGEVTAPLHF. The CDR3 DNA reads TGTGCCAGCAGCTTAGGGGCCGGGGAGGTCACGGCCCCCCTCCACTTT.

This clone was observed once. The V and J genes are TRBV9 and TRBJ2-1; 8 positions agree with TRBD2. V shed 0 bases, J shed 4 bases, and the junction held 3 bases outside the gene matches. This CDR3 has 15 amino acids. Germline CDR1 is SGDLS and CDR2 is YYNGEE. CDR3 sequence reads: CASSVGAGAYNEQFF. CDR3 nucleotides: TGTGCCAGCAGCGTAGGAGCGGGAGCTTACAATGAGCAGTTCTTC.